This note documents a single T cell receptor beta chain sequence. These data belong to a study of blood T cell repertoires in COVID-19. Across the whole study: Acute and convalescent COVID-19 specimens originated in the United States, Italy and Spain. Sample material is recorded as cDNA or gDNA derived from T cells, B-cell-depleted T cells, or PBMCs.

V gave up 7 bases and J gave up 2 bases, with 9 bases separating them. The CDR3 runs to 13 residues. In germline, CDR1 is MGHDK, CDR2 SYGVNS. In the original workflow: Nucleated cell counts were estimated from reference gene primer amplification. Here immunoSEQ multiplex PCR was the method, and the copy in TCRdb shows in-frame clones only, minus some. For V, J and clone size, that table is used; D and trimming come from the DNA. This sample has some 110,000 clones, with roughly 82% found just once. Source material: peripheral blood. The receptor comes from a man aged 60-69 years with acute or convalescent COVID-19. The J gene is TRBJ1-3, the V gene TRBV25-1; D is unclear. DNA of the CDR3: TGTGCCAGCACAGAAGTCCCTGGAAACACCATATATTTT. It encodes CASTEVPGNTIYF.